This TCR beta chain was profiled in a study of blood T cell repertoires in COVID-19. The germline V gene encodes CDR1 SGHTA and CDR2 FQGNSA. This CDR3 comprises 13 residues. Trimming removed 1 base from V and 5 bases from J; junction bases left unmatched: 1. The protocol was immunoSEQ multiplex PCR, while the TCRdb copy is restricted to in-frame clones and leaves out a portion. Of roughly 100,000 clones detected, about 85% appear once; the ten largest clones hold 4% to 5.5%. The sample was peripheral blood. The clonotype originates from a woman aged 45 to 65 with COVID-19, enrolled during active disease. The J gene is TRBJ2-7, the V gene TRBV7-2, with 8 bases matching TRBD1. CDR3 region: CASSLGQGHEQYF. DNA for the CDR3: TGTGCCAGCAGCTTAGGACAGGGGCACGAGCAGTACTTC.